This T cell receptor (beta chain) was identified in a study of tumor-infiltrating lymphocytes in primary liver carcinoma. DNA and RNA were both co-extracted from about 19-30 mg of bulk tissue that had not been sorted. The CDR3 sequence is 17 residues long. The V and J ends lost 6 bases and 11 bases, in that order; junction bases with no gene match: 18. Production of TCR beta cDNA used around 460 ng total RNA together with a constant-region primer. Slightly modified ARM-PCR with three nested multiplex PCR rounds yielded TCR beta libraries. The first two PCR rounds used TRBV1-TRBV30 forward primers with a C-beta reverse primer, about 10 cycles each. TCRdb passed the multiplex PCR reads through MiXCR, listing each CDR3 protein once. The table records around 81,000 distinct CDR3 sequences, 71% of them present only once.

This clonotype originated in an older woman with primary liver carcinoma and hepatitis B virus infection. Material: liver tumor tissue from sampling region 4. As to subset: tumor region T4, right-lateral pole. The V gene is TRBV12-3 or TRBV12-4, the J gene TRBJ2-5; 13 bases align to TRBD2. The CDR3 region has the DNA TGTGCCAGCAGAAGACTAGCGGGAGGACCAAGAGCAGAAGATCAGTACTTC. This encodes CASRRLAGGPRAEDQYF.